The rows below give T cell receptor beta chains drawn from one sample of a study of CD8 T cells in Susac syndrome. From the immunoSEQ multiplex PCR reads, TCRdb called clonotypes with MiXCR, one entry per CDR3 protein. Found here are approximately 150,000 distinct CDR3 sequences, approximately 93% of them singletons; the top ten hold about 0.076%. The sample consisted of CD4+ T cells from PBMCs. All receptors come from a human donor in good health. The CDR3 runs from the conserved cysteine through the conserved F or W. A D gene is named only where the DNA matches it firmly.

D	V	J	CDR3
TRBD2	TRBV5-1	TRBJ2-2	CASSLVSSGVVGELFF
NA	TRBV3-1	TRBJ2-5	CASSQAAQETQYF
TRBD1	TRBV19	TRBJ1-1	CASSRTGALNTEAFF
NA	TRBV15	TRBJ2-1	CATSSGTYNEQFF
NA	TRBV2	TRBJ1-1	CASSYNEAFF
NA	TRBV29-1	TRBJ2-1	CSVEKDKADEQFF
TRBD2	TRBV4-1	TRBJ2-1	CASNFNSMSGSRVNGQFF
NA	TRBV9	TRBJ1-5	CASSVGDTRNQPQHF
NA	TRBV28	TRBJ2-7	CASSPGPGSSYEQYF
NA	TRBV5-1	TRBJ1-2	CAGSFSSNYGYTF
NA	TRBV9	TRBJ2-4	CASSVGQLNIQYF
NA	TRBV5-1	TRBJ2-5	CASRYQETQYF
NA	TRBV14	TRBJ2-3	CASSQANGTSTDTQYF
NA	TRBV11-1	TRBJ1-2	CASSLSGISGYTF
TRBD2	TRBV5-1	TRBJ2-7	CASSLEGLAGVLGEQYF
NA	TRBV7-3	TRBJ2-5	CASAYRVWETQYF
NA	TRBV30	TRBJ1-3	CAWSVKGGNTIYF
NA	TRBV9	TRBJ2-3	CASSLQATDTQYF
NA	TRBV28	TRBJ2-4	CASSPRDGSKNIQYF
NA	TRBV2	TRBJ1-1	CASSEPGRLVTEAFF
NA	TRBV20-1	TRBJ2-7	CSARARDTPLYEQYF
TRBD2	TRBV20-1	TRBJ2-3	CSARVPTSGKADTQYF
NA	TRBV6-4	TRBJ2-1	CASSRNLDSYNEQFF
NA	TRBV3-1	TRBJ2-7	CASSQDLAYEQYF
TRBD1	TRBV5-1	TRBJ2-7	CASSLEQGRPYEQYF
NA	TRBV5-4	TRBJ1-2	CASSSRRGYTF
TRBD2	TRBV4-1	TRBJ2-5	CASSQAGGYETQYF
TRBD2	TRBV30	TRBJ2-7	CAWRESGRYEQYF
NA	TRBV5-4	TRBJ2-3	CASSDWTSTDTQYF
TRBD2	TRBV9	TRBJ2-2	CASRRGGLVGGELFF
NA	TRBV5-4	TRBJ1-1	CASSLVQDAEAFF
NA	TRBV5-6	TRBJ2-6	CASSLETTGSGANVLTF
NA	TRBV5-1	TRBJ2-7	CASSFSGERGSEQYF
NA	TRBV20-1	TRBJ2-7	CSARDASSGEYEQYF
NA	TRBV10-1	TRBJ2-7	CASSESGREQYF
NA	TRBV29-1	TRBJ1-1	CSVLDQRGEKNTEAFF
TRBD1	TRBV29-1	TRBJ2-2	CSYRGTGELFF
NA	TRBV20-1	TRBJ2-3	CSAGVGALNTDTQYF
TRBD1	TRBV20-1	TRBJ2-3	CSAPKGQEPDTQYF